This TCR beta chain was observed in a study of blood T cell repertoires in COVID-19. In the study overall: PBMCs, B-cell-depleted T cells, or T cells were the source of the cDNA or gDNA that made up the material.

As originally analysed: How many nucleated cells were present was estimated from reference gene primer amplification. Generated by immunoSEQ multiplex PCR, the TCRdb table keeps only in-frame clones and is missing some. That table supplies the V and J calls and clone size; D and trimming were determined from the DNA. This sample has fewer than 65,000 clones; 89% occur once, and the top ten carry approximately 1.5%. This clone was seen more than once but under ten times. The CDR3 is 17 residues long. Trimming took 3 bases from V and 0 from J, leaving 15 bases between them. Looked up from germline, CDR1 is SGHNT and CDR2 is YYREEE (reference sequence).

The specimen sequenced was peripheral blood. This chain joins TRBV5-4 and TRBJ2-2, with D possibly matching TRBD1 (6 bases). This sequence was found in a man in his sixties with acute or convalescent COVID-19. CDR3 nucleotide sequence: TGTGCCAGCAGCTCATTAACCGGGACAACGAACACCGGGGAGCTGTTTTTT. Protein: CASSSLTGTTNTGELFF.